The 17 T cell receptor beta chains presented below share a single source sample, sequenced in a study of regulatory and conventional T cells in RAG deficiency. The sorted regulatory T cells were CD4+, CD25-high and CD127-low, with genomic DNA sequenced. Sequencing used immunoSEQ multiplex PCR; TCRdb keeps in-frame clones, though not all of them. The sample lists roughly 28,000 clones, 75% to 95% occurring once. The same data also went into a second study, on regulatory T cells. As that study records: Primers: 52 TRBV forward and 13 TRBJ reverse.

Material for sequencing was Tregs sorted from blood. The receptors derive from a human donor in good health.

This chain connects TRBV6-6 to TRBJ1-1, with D unclear. V lost 2 bases to trimming and J lost 2 bases, with 9 bases between them. The CDR3 runs to 14 residues. The germline gives CDR1 MNHNY, CDR2 SVGAGI (reference sequence). CDR3 DNA sequence: TGTGCCAGCAGTTACACCCCCAGCAACACTGAAGCTTTCTTT. Translation gives CASSYTPSNTEAFF.

The chain carries TRBV6-1 and TRBJ2-2, with D perhaps TRBD2 (6 bases). Germline V gene data show CDR1 as MNHNS and CDR2 as SASEGT. This CDR3 comprises 15 residues. V lost 8 bases and J lost 4, with 17 bases in between. This chain's CDR3 is CASQTWVAATGELFF. As DNA, the CDR3 is TGTGCCAGCCAGACGTGGGTAGCGGCCACCGGGGAGCTGTTTTTT.

The V call is TRBV5-6, the J call TRBJ1-4; D might be TRBD1 (6 bases). CDR1 is SGHDT, CDR2 YYEEEE, per germline. The CDR3 runs 14 residues. Trimming shortened V by 1 base and J by 8 bases, and 12 bases separated the two germline ends. DNA for the CDR3: TGTGCCAGCAGCTTGTTATCAGGGGTCGAAAAACTGTTTTTT. Its protein product is CASSLLSGVEKLFF.

The chain carries TRBV6-1 and TRBJ1-5, with TRBD1 as a possible D gene (5 bases). The CDR3 has 14 residues. From germline, CDR1 is MNHNS and CDR2 SASEGT. V lost 7 bases, J lost 7 bases, and 17 bases lay in between. The CDR3 reads CASTMRGSRQPQHF. The DNA of the CDR3 is TGTGCCAGCACCATGAGGGGTTCTAGACAGCCCCAGCATTTT.

This clone appeared once. The rearrangement links TRBV18 to TRBJ1-3; D not certain. There are 15 residues in the CDR3. CDR1 and CDR2 from the germline V gene are KGHSH and LQKENI. V gave up 3 bases and J gave up 0 bases, with 9 bases separating them. CDR3: CASSPNSRSGNTIYF. In nucleotides, the CDR3 is TGTGCCAGCTCACCGAATAGTCGCTCTGGAAACACCATATATTTT.

In its sample, this clone was seen once. This chain joins TRBV2 and TRBJ1-5; D is ambiguous. From germline, CDR1 is SNHLY and CDR2 FYNNEI. Trimming took off 3 bases at V and 6 bases at J, with 9 bases between the two ends. CDR3 size: 13 residues. CDR3 amino acids: CASSERDGQPQHF. The CDR3 DNA follows: TGTGCCAGCAGTGAGCGTGACGGTCAGCCCCAGCATTTT.

The CDR3 DNA reads as TGTGCCAGCAGCTTAGTGGGGGGCGGGAGTGAGCAGTTCTTC. Translating it yields CASSLVGGGSEQFF. The chain combines TRBV7-2 with TRBJ2-1; perhaps TRBD2 as D (7 bases). Per the germline V gene, CDR1 is SGHTA and CDR2 is FQGNSA. V was shortened by 1 base and J by 9 bases, with 13 bases between the two germline ends. The CDR3 length is 14 residues.

The rearrangement uses TRBV7-8 and TRBJ1-1; D remains unclear. The CDR3 sequence is 13 residues long. Germline CDR1 and CDR2: SGHVS and FQNEAQ. V was pared by 7 bases and J by 4 bases, with 13 bases between. CDR3 sequence (DNA): TGTGCCAGCACCCATTGGAGAGGCACTGAAGCTTTCTTT. Residues: CASTHWRGTEAFF.

This clone was seen a handful of times. The J gene is TRBJ1-6, the V gene TRBV2, with a tentative D call TRBD1 (6 bases). This CDR3 comprises 19 residues. CDR1 is SNHLY, CDR2 FYNNEI, per germline. V was cut by 1 base and J by 0 bases, with 16 bases left in between. CDR3 amino acids: CASSEGPRGFSSYNSPLHF. The CDR3, as DNA: TGTGCCAGCAGTGAAGGTCCCAGGGGCTTCAGCTCCTATAATTCACCCCTCCACTTT.

The chain employs TRBV12-5 and TRBJ2-3, with 9 bases fitting TRBD2. The J segment lost 2 bases and the V segment lost 0 bases, leaving 6 bases of the junction unmatched. Germline V gene sequence: CDR1 LGHNT, CDR2 FRNRAP. The CDR3 covers 17 residues. Written as DNA, the CDR3 is TGTGCTAGTGGTTTGGTTTATACTAGCGGGTCCACAGATACGCAGTATTTT. Translation: CASGLVYTSGSTDTQYF.

This rearrangement joins TRBV6-1 to TRBJ2-7; 9 bases map to TRBD1. The CDR3 totals 13 residues. Germline loops: CDR1 MNHNS, CDR2 SASEGT. V dropped 6 bases and J dropped 1; count of bases not matched to a gene: 1. CDR3 coding DNA: TGTGCCAGCAGGGGACAGGGATCCTACGAGCAGTACTTC. Amino acids: CASRGQGSYEQYF.

The rearrangement uses TRBV7-2 and TRBJ1-5; no clear D. Trimming stripped 3 bases from V and 2 bases from J, with 14 bases between. Germline-derived CDR1 and CDR2 are SGHTA and FQGNSA. This CDR3 comprises 16 residues. CDR3 bases: TGTGCCAGCAGCTTCGAGGCAGCGTGGCGCAATCAGCCCCAGCATTTT. It translates to CASSFEAAWRNQPQHF.

This clone was counted a few times. The chain is built from TRBV7-9 and TRBJ1-1; D may be TRBD1 (5 bases). Germline CDR1 and CDR2: SEHNR and FQNEAQ (reference sequence). The V end lost 6 bases, the J end lost 11 bases, and 16 bases lay between the germline ends. The CDR3 loop spans 12 amino acids. CDR3 amino acids: CASRGQSGEAFF. The CDR3 DNA follows: TGTGCCAGCAGGGGGCAGTCCGGCGAGGCTTTCTTT.

This clone is a singleton in its sample. The chain links TRBV28 to TRBJ2-1; maybe TRBD1 (5 bases). The CDR3 length is 12 residues. Germline values: CDR1 MDHEN, CDR2 SYDVKM. The V end was cut by 2 bases, the J end by 6 bases, with 5 bases between. The CDR3 reads CASSLRGNEQFF. CDR3 coding DNA: TGTGCCAGCAGTTTAAGGGGCAATGAGCAGTTCTTC.

The V call is TRBV7-2, the J call TRBJ1-6; TRBD1 matches 7 bases. The ends lost 9 bases at V and 14 bases at J; junction bases unmatched: 7. This CDR3 is 11 amino acids long. CDR1 and CDR2 from the germline V gene are SGHTA and FQGNSA. CDR3 nucleotides: TGTGCCAGAACCCGACAGGGAGCCCTCCACTTT. Protein sequence: CARTRQGALHF. Looking up the rest from reference TRBV7-2 and TRBJ1-6 gives the full variable domain: GAGVSQSPSNKVTEKGKDVELRCDPISGHTALYWYRQSLGQGLEFLIYFQGNSAPDKSGLPSDRFSAERTGGSVSTLTIQRTQQEDSAVYLCARTRQGALHFGNGTRLTVT.

V gene TRBV11-1 combines with J gene TRBJ2-7; 7 nucleotides align to TRBD1. Germline trimming cut 6 bases from V and 2 bases from J; bases unmatched to any gene: 22. This CDR3 is 19 amino acids long. CDR1 SGHAT and CDR2 FQDESV come from the germline V gene (reference sequence). The CDR3 DNA is TGTGCCAGCAGTTCGGACAGGTTCAGGCCCCTGAGGTCACCCTACGAGCAGTACTTC. Its protein is CASSSDRFRPLRSPYEQYF.

About this clone: Sequence at one end of the junction differs from germline and may be a read error. This chain uses TRBV23-1 with TRBJ2-5; D is perhaps TRBD1 (5 bases). TRBV23-1 is noted as an ORF with a role that remains uncertain. The CDR3 runs 10 residues. CDR3 DNA sequence: TGCGCCAGCAGGCCAGGACATAGAGACTTC. Protein product: CASRPGHRDF.